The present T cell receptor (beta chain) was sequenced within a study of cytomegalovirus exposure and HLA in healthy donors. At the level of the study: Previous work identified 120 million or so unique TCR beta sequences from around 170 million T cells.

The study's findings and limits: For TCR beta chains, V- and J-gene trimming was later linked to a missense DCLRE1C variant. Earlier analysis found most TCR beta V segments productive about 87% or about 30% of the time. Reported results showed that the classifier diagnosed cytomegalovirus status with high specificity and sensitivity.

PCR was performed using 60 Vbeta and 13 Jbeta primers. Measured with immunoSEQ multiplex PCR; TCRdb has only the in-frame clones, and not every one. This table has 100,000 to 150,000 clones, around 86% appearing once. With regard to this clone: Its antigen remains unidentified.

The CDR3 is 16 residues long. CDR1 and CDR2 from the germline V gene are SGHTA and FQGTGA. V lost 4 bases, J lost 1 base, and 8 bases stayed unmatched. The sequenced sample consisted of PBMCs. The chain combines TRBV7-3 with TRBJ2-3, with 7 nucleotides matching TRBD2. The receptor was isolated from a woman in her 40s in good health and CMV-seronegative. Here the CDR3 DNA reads TGTGCCAGCAGCTCAACAGTTCGGGGGGGCACAGATACGCAGTATTTT. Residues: CASSSTVRGGTDTQYF.